Listed below are T cell receptor beta chains from one sample, sequenced in a study of CD8 T cells in Susac syndrome. One entry per CDR3 protein results from TCRdb running MiXCR on the immunoSEQ multiplex PCR reads. The sample lists about 80,000 distinct CDR3 sequences, roughly 94% occurring once. Material for sequencing was CD8+ T cells from PBMCs. The receptors derive from a human donor in good health. Each CDR3 is given with its conserved first and last residue. A D gene is named only where the DNA matches it firmly. Expanded clones get a size class; other rows say once, few or many, or leave the size out.

>TRBJ1-2|.|.|TRBV7-9
TGTGCCAGCAGCGAGGACAGTGGCTATGGCTACACCTTC
CASSEDSGYGYTF
>TRBJ1-5|.|TRBD1|TRBV4-1
TGCGCCAGCAGCCAGGGGGCGGACAGGGGTTTTGCTCAGCCCCAGCATTTT
CASSQGADRGFAQPQHF
>TRBJ2-1|.|TRBD2|TRBV4-3
TGCGCCAGCAGCCAAGTAGCGGGGGGGGGCCTCTATGAGCAGTTCTTC
CASSQVAGGGLYEQFF
>TRBJ1-2|.|TRBD1|TRBV2
TGTGCCAGTATTTCAAAGAGTCGGACAGGGAGCTACACCTTC
CASISKSRTGSYTF
>TRBJ1-1|once|.|TRBV4-1
TGCGCCAGCAGCCCGGCGGGCAACACTGAAGCTTTCTTT
CASSPAGNTEAFF
>TRBJ2-5|.|.|TRBV6-5
TGTGCCAGCAGTTACGGCCAGGGAAAGACCCAGTACTTC
CASSYGQGKTQYF
>TRBJ2-7|.|.|TRBV9
TGTGCCAGCAGCGTAGGGGGGGACAGTGTGTGGTACGAGCAGTACTTC
CASSVGGDSVWYEQYF
>TRBJ2-5|once|TRBD2|TRBV27
TGTGCCAGCAGCGGTACCGGGAGGGGAGAGACCCAGTACTTC
CASSGTGRGETQYF
>TRBJ2-5|.|.|TRBV25-1
TGTGCCAGCAGTGGCCGGGACACTCAAGAGACCCAGTACTTC
CASSGRDTQETQYF
>TRBJ2-3|.|TRBD2|TRBV7-9
TGTGCCAGCAGCCCACCCCTAGCGGGGAACACAGATACGCAGTATTTT
CASSPPLAGNTDTQYF
>TRBJ2-7|once|.|TRBV7-9
TGTGCCAGCAGCTTAGCGTGGGACGCCCCCTACGAGCAGTACTTC
CASSLAWDAPYEQYF
>TRBJ2-7|.|.|TRBV4-1
TGCGCCAGCAGCCAGCGGACCTCACCGGACGAGCAGTACTTC
CASSQRTSPDEQYF
>TRBJ2-7|.|TRBD1|TRBV9
TGTGCCAGCAGCGTACGTCCGGGACAGGGTCAGTCCTACGAGCAGTACTTC
CASSVRPGQGQSYEQYF
>TRBJ2-7|once|.|TRBV27
TGTGCCAGCAGTTTATCGCCTAGCTCTAACGAGCAGTACTTC
CASSLSPSSNEQYF
>TRBJ2-5|.|.|TRBV12-3/TRBV12-4
TGTGCCAGCAGTCCCCCCGGTCATCATCAAGAGACCCAGTACTTC
CASSPPGHHQETQYF
>TRBJ2-1|.|.|TRBV27
TGTGCCAGCAGTGTATCTGACGGGATTTACAATGAGCAGTTCTTC
CASSVSDGIYNEQFF
>TRBJ2-5|.|.|TRBV27
TGTGCCAGCAGTTTCACGACAGCGTCAGTACAAGAGACCCAGTACTTC
CASSFTTASVQETQYF
>TRBJ1-5|.|.|TRBV24-1
TGTGCCACCAGTGATTTGCGTGATTGGCATTTT
CATSDLRDWHF
>TRBJ1-1|.|.|TRBV29-1
TGCAGCGCCGACCCCGGGCGGGTGAACACTGAAGCTTTCTTT
CSADPGRVNTEAFF
>TRBJ1-1|.|TRBD1|TRBV29-1
TGCAGCGTTGACGGTTCAAAGGACAGGGTTTATGAAGCTTTCTTT
CSVDGSKDRVYEAFF
>TRBJ2-1|.|TRBD2|TRBV12-3/TRBV12-4
TGTGCCAGCAGCCCCGGGGCGGGAGGACCTTACAATGAGCAGTTCTTC
CASSPGAGGPYNEQFF
>TRBJ2-2|.|.|TRBV15
TGTGCCACCAGAAACACCGGGGAGCTGTTTTTT
CATRNTGELFF
>TRBJ1-1|once|TRBD1|TRBV13
TGTGCCAGCAGTCAAGGACAGGGGAGGACTGAAGCTTTCTTT
CASSQGQGRTEAFF
>TRBJ1-2|.|.|TRBV29-1
TGCAGCGTGACGACGGGTCCCGGCTATGGCTACACCTTC
CSVTTGPGYGYTF
>TRBJ1-5|.|TRBD1|TRBV4-1
TGCGCCAGCAGCCCTGTGGGACAGGGAAATCAGCCCCAGCATTTT
CASSPVGQGNQPQHF
>TRBJ2-2|.|.|TRBV27
TGTGCCAGCAGTTTATACCGGGCCGGGGAGCTGTTTTTT
CASSLYRAGELFF
>TRBJ2-2|.|.|TRBV12-5
TGTGCTAGTGGTTCAGATACTGGGCCTCGAACCGGGGAGCTGTTTTTT
CASGSDTGPRTGELFF
>TRBJ2-3|once|.|TRBV15
TGTGCCACCAGCCCAGCGAGAGGGCTTTGGTCAGATACGCAGTATTTT
CATSPARGLWSDTQYF
>TRBJ1-2|.|.|TRBV29-1
TGCAGCTTCACCCGACAGAGTAACTATGGCTACACCTTC
CSFTRQSNYGYTF
>TRBJ2-1|.|TRBD1|TRBV29-1
TGCAGCGTTGAAGCCCCGTTGGGACAGCGACGCTACAATGAGCAGTTCTTC
CSVEAPLGQRRYNEQFF
>TRBJ2-1|.|.|TRBV6-5
TGTGCCAGCACAATGGGACCTTGGAGAGAGCAGTTCTTC
CASTMGPWREQFF
>TRBJ1-1|.|.|TRBV7-6
TGTGCCAGCTGGCCGGAAAACGCAGGTTCTCCGGCTTTCTTT
CASWPENAGSPAFF
>TRBJ1-5|.|.|TRBV5-8
TGTGCCAGCAGCTTGCAAGGCTATAGCAATCAGCCCCAGCATTTT
CASSLQGYSNQPQHF
>TRBJ2-2|.|.|TRBV28
TGTGCCAGCAGTTTAATGGAGGGCCCCGGGGAGCTGTTTTTT
CASSLMEGPGELFF
>TRBJ2-3|.|TRBD2|TRBV9
TGTGCCAGCAGCGGCGGCGGGGGGCGCTCAGATACGCAGTATTTT
CASSGGGGRSDTQYF
>TRBJ2-1|.|TRBD1|TRBV12-3/TRBV12-4
TGTGCCAGCAGTCCAGACAGGGTCAGTGAGCAGTTCTTC
CASSPDRVSEQFF
>TRBJ2-1|.|.|TRBV6-5
TGTGCCAGCGGCCCCAGCAATGAGCAGTTCTTC
CASGPSNEQFF
>TRBJ2-3|.|TRBD2|TRBV29-1
TGCAGCGGTACGACTAGCGCCACAGATACGCAGTATTTT
CSGTTSATDTQYF
>TRBJ1-1|.|.|TRBV7-6
TGTGCCAGCAGCTTAGGGGATGGGGCAGGGGTGAACACTGAAGCTTTCTTT
CASSLGDGAGVNTEAFF
>TRBJ2-3|.|.|TRBV27
TGTGCCAGCAGTCCGAAAGTGACGAGGAGCACAGATACGCAGTATTTT
CASSPKVTRSTDTQYF
>TRBJ2-3|once|.|TRBV29-1
TGCAGCGTTGAAGATGGGCACCCTAGCACAGATACGCAGTATTTT
CSVEDGHPSTDTQYF
>TRBJ2-3|.|TRBD1|TRBV3-1
TGTGCCAGCAGCCAAACGGGACAGGGGACAGATACGCAGTATTTT
CASSQTGQGTDTQYF
>TRBJ2-2|.|TRBD1|TRBV28
TGTGCCAGCAGTTCCACCGGGACAGGGGACACCGGGGAGCTGTTTTTT
CASSSTGTGDTGELFF
>TRBJ2-2|.|TRBD2|TRBV20-1
TGCAGTGCTAGAGATTGGCGGGAGGGATCCACCGGGGAGCTGTTTTTT
CSARDWREGSTGELFF
>TRBJ1-1|.|.|TRBV4-1
TGCGCCAGCAGTCACCGGGACCACACTGAAGCTTTCTTT
CASSHRDHTEAFF
>TRBJ2-1|.|.|TRBV2
TGTGCCAGCGGGGATAGCTCCTACAATGAGCAGTTCTTC
CASGDSSYNEQFF
>TRBJ1-2|.|.|TRBV15
TGTGCCACCAGCAGAGTGAGCAGGGATGGCTACACCTTC
CATSRVSRDGYTF
>TRBJ2-7|.|TRBD1|TRBV19
TGTGCCAGTAGCCCGGGACAGGGGACCCCACTCGACTACGAGCAGTACTTC
CASSPGQGTPLDYEQYF